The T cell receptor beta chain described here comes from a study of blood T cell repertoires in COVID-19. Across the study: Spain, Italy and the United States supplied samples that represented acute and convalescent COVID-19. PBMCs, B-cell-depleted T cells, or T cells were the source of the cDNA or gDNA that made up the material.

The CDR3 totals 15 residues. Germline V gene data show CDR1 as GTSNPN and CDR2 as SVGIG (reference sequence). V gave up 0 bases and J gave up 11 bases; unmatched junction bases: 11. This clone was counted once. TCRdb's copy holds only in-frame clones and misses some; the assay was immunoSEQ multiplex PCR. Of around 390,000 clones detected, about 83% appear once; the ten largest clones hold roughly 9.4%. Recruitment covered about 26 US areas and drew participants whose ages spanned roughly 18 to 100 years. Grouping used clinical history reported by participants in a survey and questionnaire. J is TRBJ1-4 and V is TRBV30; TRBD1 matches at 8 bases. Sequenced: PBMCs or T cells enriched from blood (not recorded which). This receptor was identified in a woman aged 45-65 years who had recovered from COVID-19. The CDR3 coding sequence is TGTGCCTGGAGTGTTGGGGGGACAGGTTCGGGGAAACTGTTTTTT. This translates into CAWSVGGTGSGKLFF.